These T cell receptor beta chains were read from a single sample in a study of T cell responses to AZD1222 COVID-19 vaccine. Sequenced by immunoSEQ multiplex PCR; TCRdb stores in-frame clones only, minus some. The sample holds about 130,000 clones, around 89% seen once. The material sequenced was peripheral blood, taken 28 days after the second AZD1222 dose. These receptors were taken from an adult who received the AZD1222 COVID-19 vaccine. Both conserved end residues are part of each CDR3. A D gene is named only where the DNA matches it firmly. Clone size is shown for a subset of rows, as once, few, many or a class of expanded clone.

>NA|few|TRBV6-6|TRBJ2-7
CASSRSSYEQYF
TGTGCCAGCTCGAGGAGCTCCTACGAGCAGTACTTC
>NA|NA|TRBV7-3|TRBJ2-5
CASSLTGGETQYF
TGTGCCAGCAGCTTAACAGGAGGGGAGACCCAGTACTTC
>NA|NA|TRBV5-5|TRBJ2-1
CASSSLTGSNYNEQFF
TGTGCCAGCAGTTCTCTCACAGGGTCGAACTACAATGAGCAGTTCTTC
>TRBD2|NA|TRBV28|TRBJ2-5
CASSLQGTSKTQYF
TGTGCCAGCAGTCTCCAAGGGACTAGCAAAACCCAGTACTTC
>NA|NA|TRBV13|TRBJ1-2
CASSLGDAGPLLDYGYTF
TGTGCCAGCAGCTTAGGCGACGCAGGGCCCTTACTAGACTATGGCTACACCTTC
>NA|few|TRBV7-9|TRBJ2-7
CASSIAGIAWEQYF
TGTGCCAGCAGCATCGCCGGGATCGCCTGGGAGCAGTACTTC
>TRBD1|NA|TRBV18|TRBJ1-2
CASSPPLPRGLSGYTF
TGTGCCAGCTCACCACCGCTTCCCAGGGGGCTCTCTGGCTACACCTTC
>NA|NA|TRBV3-1/TRBV3-2|TRBJ2-1
CASSPSELLIEQFF
TGTGCCAGCAGCCCTAGCGAGCTACTTATTGAGCAGTTCTTC
>NA|few|TRBV30|TRBJ2-5
CAWSMGVQETQYF
TGTGCCTGGAGTATGGGGGTCCAAGAGACCCAGTACTTC
>TRBD1|NA|TRBV18|TRBJ1-5
CASSLGQGGSQPQHF
TGTGCCAGCTCTCTCGGACAGGGCGGTTCTCAGCCCCAGCATTTT
>NA|NA|TRBV4-1|TRBJ1-5
CASSQDLLANQPQHF
TGCGCCAGCAGCCAAGATCTCTTAGCGAATCAGCCCCAGCATTTT
>NA|NA|TRBV2|TRBJ1-4
CASTEEGGSKLFF
TGTGCCAGCACCGAAGAGGGAGGAAGCAAACTGTTTTTT
>TRBD1|NA|TRBV4-2|TRBJ2-2
CASSRDRSPTGELFF
TGTGCCAGCAGCCGGGACAGGAGCCCCACCGGGGAGCTGTTTTTT
>NA|NA|TRBV9|TRBJ1-1
CASSVPPGGGTEAFF
TGTGCCAGCAGCGTACCTCCGGGGGGGGGCACTGAAGCTTTCTTT
>TRBD1|NA|TRBV12-5|TRBJ1-4
CASGLLGGVGEKLFF
TGTGCTAGTGGTTTGCTAGGGGGCGTAGGAGAAAAACTGTTTTTT
>NA|NA|TRBV12-3/TRBV12-4|TRBJ1-5
CASSFSSNQPQHF
TGTGCCAGCAGTTTTAGTAGCAATCAGCCCCAGCATTTT
>NA|NA|TRBV15|TRBJ2-7
CATSRDEGNYEQYF
TGTGCCACCAGCAGAGATGAAGGGAACTACGAGCAGTACTTC
>TRBD2|NA|TRBV3-1/TRBV3-2|TRBJ2-1
CASSQVSREEGSEQFF
TGTGCCAGCAGCCAGGTATCCCGGGAGGAAGGGAGTGAGCAGTTCTTC
>TRBD1|NA|TRBV11-2|TRBJ1-4
CASSLGQDNEKLFF
TGTGCCAGCAGCCTGGGACAGGATAATGAAAAACTGTTTTTT
>NA|NA|TRBV3-1/TRBV3-2|TRBJ1-6
CASSQDFGTGDSPLHF
TGTGCCAGCAGCCAAGATTTCGGGACTGGGGATTCACCCCTCCACTTT
>NA|NA|TRBV5-5|TRBJ1-1
CASSSTRGRTEAFF
TGTGCCAGCAGCTCCACCCGGGGAAGGACTGAAGCTTTCTTT
>NA|NA|TRBV30|TRBJ2-7
CAWSAHLYEQYF
TGTGCCTGGAGTGCTCACCTGTACGAGCAGTACTTC
>NA|NA|TRBV2|TRBJ2-7
CASSSRRPNPHEQYF
TGTGCCAGCAGTTCCAGAAGACCTAATCCCCACGAGCAGTACTTC
>TRBD2|NA|TRBV5-1|TRBJ2-3
CASSLEGLAARTDTQYF
TGCGCCAGCAGCTTGGAGGGACTAGCGGCCCGCACAGATACGCAGTATTTT
>TRBD1|once|TRBV18|TRBJ1-2
CASSPGQGGGYTF
TGTGCCAGCTCACCAGGACAGGGGGGTGGCTACACCTTC
>NA|NA|TRBV7-9|TRBJ1-2
CASSLGTPGYTF
TGTGCCAGCAGCTTAGGGACTCCTGGCTACACCTTC
>TRBD2|NA|TRBV7-9|TRBJ2-7
CASSPLGRAGLFQYF
TGTGCCAGCAGCCCCCTCGGGAGAGCGGGGTTGTTTCAGTACTTC
>NA|NA|TRBV4-3|TRBJ1-2
CASSQDPYREAGGYTF
TGCGCCAGCAGCCAAGATCCTTACAGGGAGGCTGGTGGCTACACCTTC
>TRBD1|NA|TRBV4-1|TRBJ1-5
CASSQRLGGGQPQHF
TGCGCCAGCAGCCAAAGACTAGGGGGCGGACAGCCCCAGCATTTT
>TRBD2|once|TRBV7-6|TRBJ2-7
CASSPLTSGGAGQYF
TGTGCCAGCAGCCCGCTGACTAGCGGGGGGGCCGGGCAGTACTTC
>NA|NA|TRBV7-2|TRBJ2-3
CASSLPGVDTQYF
TGTGCCAGCAGCCTCCCGGGGGTAGATACGCAGTATTTT
>NA|NA|TRBV5-4|TRBJ1-5
CASSLGGGGGNQPQHF
TGTGCCAGCAGCTTGGGTGGAGGGGGGGGCAATCAGCCCCAGCATTTT
>NA|NA|TRBV19|TRBJ1-5
CASSQGNQPQHF
TGTGCCAGTAGCCAGGGGAATCAGCCCCAGCATTTT
>TRBD1|few|TRBV5-5|TRBJ2-7
CASSLTGQPLTYEQYF
TGTGCCAGCAGCTTGACGGGACAGCCTCTTACCTACGAGCAGTACTTC
>TRBD1|NA|TRBV9|TRBJ1-6
CASSARQGSSYNSPLHF
TGTGCCAGCAGCGCGAGACAGGGAAGCTCCTATAATTCACCCCTCCACTTT
>TRBD1|once|TRBV6-5|TRBJ1-1
CASRPGQANTEAFF
TGTGCCAGCAGGCCGGGACAGGCAAACACTGAAGCTTTCTTT
>NA|NA|TRBV30|TRBJ1-2
CAWSDLNGWDYGYTF
TGTGCCTGGAGTGACCTTAACGGATGGGACTATGGCTACACCTTC
>TRBD1|once|TRBV6-6|TRBJ1-1
CASSPPGQAYTEAFF
TGTGCCAGCAGTCCCCCGGGACAGGCTTACACTGAAGCTTTCTTT
>NA|NA|TRBV6-5|TRBJ1-2
CASSYSSLANYGYTF
TGTGCCAGCAGTTACTCGAGTTTGGCGAACTATGGCTACACCTTC
>NA|NA|TRBV10-3|TRBJ1-2
CAIKESRAYGYTF
TGTGCCATCAAAGAGAGTCGGGCCTATGGCTACACCTTC
>NA|NA|TRBV2|TRBJ2-1
CASSGRLIDSYNEQFF
TGTGCCAGCAGTGGTAGACTTATAGACTCCTACAATGAGCAGTTCTTC
>NA|NA|TRBV27|TRBJ2-1
CASSFMGIGEQFF
TGTGCCAGCAGTTTTATGGGGATTGGGGAGCAGTTCTTC
>NA|NA|TRBV30|TRBJ1-2
CAWSVLYGYTF
TGTGCCTGGAGTGTCCTCTATGGCTACACCTTC
>NA|NA|TRBV7-9|TRBJ2-1
CASSQHEQFF
TGTGCCAGCAGTCAACATGAGCAGTTCTTC
>TRBD2|NA|TRBV30|TRBJ2-1
CAWSVISGGPNEQFF
TGTGCCTGGAGTGTAATTAGCGGGGGTCCAAATGAGCAGTTCTTC
>NA|NA|TRBV9|TRBJ1-1
CASSLHEDGAEAFF
TGTGCCAGCAGCCTTCATGAGGATGGGGCTGAAGCTTTCTTT
>NA|NA|TRBV6-5|TRBJ2-7
CASRGPLDEQYF
TGTGCCAGCAGGGGACCCCTGGACGAGCAGTACTTC
>NA|NA|TRBV6-5|TRBJ1-1
CASSSRESPEAFF
TGTGCCAGCAGTAGCAGGGAGTCCCCTGAAGCTTTCTTT
>TRBD1|NA|TRBV7-9|TRBJ1-2
CASSPIPLGGQSYTF
TGTGCCAGCAGCCCTATTCCCCTAGGGGGACAGAGCTACACCTTC
>NA|once|TRBV2|TRBJ1-1
CASSDFSNTEAFF
TGTGCCAGCAGTGACTTCTCGAACACGGAAGCTTTCTTT
>NA|NA|TRBV27|TRBJ2-7
CASSLISDYEQYF
TGTGCCAGCAGTCTTATTAGCGACTACGAGCAGTACTTC
>TRBD1|NA|TRBV5-1|TRBJ1-2
CASSLAWDRVSHGYTF
TGCGCCAGCAGCTTGGCCTGGGACAGGGTGTCCCATGGCTACACCTTC
>NA|NA|TRBV6-2/TRBV6-3|TRBJ1-2
CASSYPGDYGYTF
TGTGCCAGCAGTTACCCCGGGGACTATGGCTACACCTTC
>NA|few|TRBV6-5|TRBJ2-1
CASSYEGGGYNEQFF
TGTGCCAGCAGTTACGAGGGAGGCGGTTACAATGAGCAGTTCTTC
>NA|NA|TRBV5-5|TRBJ2-1
CASSFGQFYNEQFF
TGTGCCAGCAGCTTTGGACAGTTCTACAATGAGCAGTTCTTC
>NA|NA|TRBV7-9|TRBJ2-1
CASSYYKDEQFF
TGTGCCAGCAGCTACTACAAAGATGAGCAGTTCTTC
>TRBD2|NA|TRBV7-8|TRBJ2-1
CASSLVLAGDEQFF
TGTGCCAGCAGCTTAGTACTAGCGGGGGATGAGCAGTTCTTC
>NA|NA|TRBV5-1|TRBJ1-3
CASSLATGTGNTIYF
TGCGCCAGCAGCTTGGCCACGGGAACTGGAAACACCATATATTTT
>NA|NA|TRBV10-3|TRBJ1-1
CAISESRDGNTEAFF
TGTGCCATCAGTGAGTCGAGGGACGGGAACACTGAAGCTTTCTTT